This T cell receptor (beta chain) derives from a study of PD-1 blockade in classical Hodgkin lymphoma. Across the whole study: Once every 2 weeks, patients received intravenous nivolumab at 3 mg/kg. Points from the study as a whole: Significant TCR diversity gains by C4D1 occurred in CD4+ but not CD8+ cells. Complete responders had baseline diversity similar to newly diagnosed patients.

Repertoires were generated with immunoSEQ multiplex PCR, while TCRdb's copy carries only in-frame clones and drops some. The table includes around 29,000 clones, roughly 80% detected once. This CDR3 comprises 16 residues. The V segment lost 6 bases and the J segment 0 bases; nucleotides outside the gene matches: 6. From germline, CDR1 is MNHNY and CDR2 SVGAGI (reference sequence). About this clone itself: Its target is unknown.

Stated time point: cycle 4 day 1 (C4D1), after less than 7 weeks of nivolumab. Every single patient, without exception, relapsed after autologous stem cell transplantation, and brentuximab vedotin exposure varied. The CD4+ T cells used were purified from thawed PBMCs through magnetic negative selection. The study recorded best responses of complete response, partial response or progressive disease. The source is a human donor with classical Hodgkin lymphoma. The sequenced sample was CD4+ T cells from blood, obtained before the fourth cycle of nivolumab. The genes are TRBV6-6 and TRBJ2-2; 8 nucleotides align to TRBD2. CDR3 amino acids: CASRGGGSANTGELFF. The DNA of the CDR3 is TGTGCCAGCAGAGGCGGGGGGTCCGCGAACACCGGGGAGCTGTTTTTT.